The entry that follows covers one T cell receptor beta chain sequence. The data were produced by immunoSEQ multiplex PCR, yet TCRdb's version contains in-frame clones alone and is incomplete. Here the sample spans around 25,000 clones, around 85% being singletons. The data were obtained in a study of OX40 agonist ivuxolimab in advanced cancers. Losses at the gene ends were 0 bases for V and 0 bases for J; bases not matched to a gene: 4. The CDR3 is made up of 16 amino acids. The germline V gene encodes CDR1 SGHAT and CDR2 FQDESV (reference sequence). This TCR was recovered from an adult with an advanced solid tumor such as melanoma, head and neck, liver or kidney cancer. V usage is TRBV11-1 and J usage is TRBJ2-5; the match to TRBD2 covers 7 bases. The specimen was CD4+ or CD8+ T cells sorted from blood, collected in a trial of the OX40 agonist ivuxolimab. CDR3 region: CASSLALAIYQETQYF. The CDR3 DNA is TGTGCCAGCAGCTTAGCACTAGCGATCTACCAAGAGACCCAGTACTTC.